Shown below are 17 T cell receptor beta chains from a single sample sequenced in a study of T cells in narcolepsy. Assay: immunoSEQ multiplex PCR; the TCRdb copy retains only in-frame clones and omits some. Here the sample spans about 33,000 clones, roughly 90% being singletons. The sequenced sample was CD45RA- memory CD4+ T cells from PBMCs. These receptors were taken from a human donor with narcolepsy.

The chain joins TRBV28 to TRBJ1-4; TRBD1 is a possible D gene (5 bases). Germline V gene lookup returns CDR1 MDHEN and CDR2 SYDVKM. This CDR3 is built from 13 residues. V was trimmed by 6 bases and J by 3 bases, leaving 8 bases between them. CDR3 in amino acids: CASRGGANEKLFF. CDR3 coding DNA: TGTGCCAGCAGGGGAGGGGCTAATGAAAAACTGTTTTTT.

V usage is TRBV7-3 and J usage is TRBJ1-1, with 9 bases identical to TRBD1. This CDR3 is 16 amino acids long. Per germline, CDR1 SGHTA and CDR2 FQGTGA. V was clipped by 1 base and J by 4 bases; unmatched bases: 7. DNA of the CDR3: TGTGCCAGCAGCTTAATTCCACAGGGGGCGAGCACTGAAGCTTTCTTT. This encodes CASSLIPQGASTEAFF. Together with reference TRBV7-3 and TRBJ1-1, the CDR3 gives the full variable domain: GAGVSQTPSNKVTEKGKYVELRCDPISGHTALYWYRQSLGQGPEFLIYFQGTGAADDSGLPNDRFFAVRPEGSVSTLKIQRTERGDSAVYLCASSLIPQGASTEAFFGQGTRLTVV.

CDR3 coding DNA: TGTGCCTGGAGGTGGACAGGCCGGGACACTGAAGCTTTCTTT. Protein product: CAWRWTGRDTEAFF. The chain is built from TRBV30 and TRBJ1-1, with 7 bases fitting TRBD1. Germline values: CDR1 GTSNPN, CDR2 SVGIG (reference sequence). V was clipped by 3 bases and J by 3 bases; unmatched bases: 7. The CDR3 has 14 residues.

This clone is a singleton in its sample. V gene TRBV30 combines with J gene TRBJ2-3; D possibly corresponds to TRBD2 (5 bases). V shed 4 bases and J shed 2 bases, with 7 bases lying between them. CDR3 length: 12 residues. CDR1 GTSNPN and CDR2 SVGIG come from the germline V gene (reference sequence). CDR3 sequence (DNA): TGTGCCTGGACAGCGGTCACAGATACGCAGTATTTT. This encodes CAWTAVTDTQYF.

This clone has just a few counts. The chain combines TRBV10-1 with TRBJ1-2; D might be TRBD1 (5 bases). V shed 5 bases and J shed 2 bases, with 9 bases lying between them. Looked up from germline, CDR1 is WNHNN and CDR2 is SYGVQD (reference sequence). The CDR3 is 13 amino acids. CDR3: CASSRQTNYGYTF. The DNA of the CDR3 is TGCGCCAGCAGTCGACAGACAAACTATGGCTACACCTTC.

The rearrangement joins TRBV30 to TRBJ2-1, with 9 bases that match TRBD2. The CDR3 length is 14 residues. Per the germline V gene, CDR1 is GTSNPN and CDR2 is SVGIG (reference sequence). V lost 0 bases to trimming and J lost 10 bases; unmatched junction nucleotides: 7. CDR3 residues: CAWSVIAGVQEQFF. The CDR3 coding sequence is TGTGCCTGGAGTGTAATAGCGGGAGTGCAAGAGCAGTTCTTC.

This chain joins TRBV29-1 and TRBJ2-3, with 8 bases lining up with TRBD2. The CDR3 is 15 residues long. Losses at the gene ends were 4 bases for V and 0 bases for J; bases not matched to a gene: 6. CDR1 and CDR2 (germline): SQVTM, ANQGSEA. CDR3: CSVGKAGVSTDTQYF. The CDR3 nucleotides are TGCAGCGTTGGGAAAGCGGGAGTCAGCACAGATACGCAGTATTTT.

The CDR3 sequence: CASSSSLAGWYGYTF. The CDR3 region has the DNA TGTGCCAGCAGTTCCTCCCTCGCAGGGTGGTATGGCTACACCTTC. This chain uses TRBV27 with TRBJ1-2; D possibly corresponds to TRBD1 (5 bases). The V end lost 4 bases, the J end lost 5 bases, and 17 bases lay between the germline ends. The CDR3 runs 15 residues. Germline V gene lookup returns CDR1 MNHEY and CDR2 SMNVEV (reference sequence).

This clone occurred a few times. V usage is TRBV5-1 and J usage is TRBJ1-1; 10 bases match TRBD1. The J segment lost 11 bases and the V segment lost 4 bases, leaving 5 bases of the junction unmatched. Germline V gene data show CDR1 as SGHRS and CDR2 as YFSETQ. The CDR3 is 12 residues long. CDR3 residues: CASSGGTGDAFF. The CDR3, as DNA: TGCGCCAGCAGCGGGGGGACAGGGGACGCTTTCTTT.

The chain combines TRBV5-6 with TRBJ1-4; 7 nucleotides align to TRBD1. The CDR3 spans 17 residues. Germline CDR1 and CDR2: SGHDT and YYEEEE. The ends lost 1 base at V and 8 bases at J; junction bases unmatched: 14. CDR3 amino acids: CASSLTLWDRGEEKLFF. DNA of the CDR3: TGTGCCAGCAGCTTGACTCTATGGGACAGAGGAGAGGAAAAACTGTTTTTT.

The chain is built from TRBV19 and TRBJ2-1, with 7 bases aligning to TRBD1. J was trimmed by 9 bases and V by 4 bases; bases with no gene match: 9. Germline values: CDR1 LNHDA, CDR2 SQIVND (reference sequence). CDR3 length: 14 amino acids. The CDR3 bases are TGTGCCAGTAGTACCTTTACAGGGGACGCTGAGCAGTTCTTC. Protein product: CASSTFTGDAEQFF.

The gene calls are TRBV10-3 and TRBJ2-2; TRBD1 aligns across 9 bases. Trimming took 5 bases from V and 4 from J; bases not matched to a gene: 5. The CDR3 length is 15 residues. CDR1 and CDR2 from the germline V gene are ENHRY and SYGVKD. CDR3 nucleotide sequence: TGTGCCATCAGTAGGGACAGGGAGGGCACCGGGGAGCTGTTTTTT. Its translation: CAISRDREGTGELFF.

The V gene is TRBV5-1, the J gene TRBJ1-2, with 7 bases aligning to TRBD1. Losses at the gene ends were 5 bases for V and 2 bases for J; bases not matched to a gene: 6. Germline CDR1 and CDR2: SGHRS and YFSETQ. The CDR3 contains 14 residues. As DNA, the CDR3 is TGCGCCAGCAGAGGGACAGCACAAAACTATGGCTACACCTTC. This gives the protein CASRGTAQNYGYTF.

The chain combines TRBV27 with TRBJ2-7; D remains ambiguous. This CDR3 contains 13 residues. The germline gives CDR1 MNHEY, CDR2 SMNVEV (reference sequence). V lost 5 bases to trimming and J lost 0 bases, with 8 bases between them. Written as DNA, the CDR3 is TGTGCCAGCAGTCAAACCCCCTCCTACGAGCAGTACTTC. Translation: CASSQTPSYEQYF.

The genes are TRBV5-1 and TRBJ2-1; a weak D match, TRBD1 (6 bases). CDR3 length equals 14 residues. CDR1 and CDR2 from the germline V gene are SGHRS and YFSETQ. V dropped 6 bases and J dropped 1 base, with 11 bases sitting between them. CDR3 nucleotide sequence: TGCGCCAGCACCCCTGGACAGTCCTACAATGAGCAGTTCTTC. This gives the protein CASTPGQSYNEQFF.

V gene TRBV19 combines with J gene TRBJ1-2; 9 bases are shared with TRBD1. The CDR3 has 15 residues. Germline V gene data show CDR1 as LNHDA and CDR2 as SQIVND (reference sequence). The J segment lost 8 bases and the V segment lost 5 bases, leaving 12 bases of the junction unmatched. The CDR3 DNA reads as TGTGCCAGTAGTGCTTCCACAGGGGGCGCCGGGGGCTACACCTTC. Protein: CASSASTGGAGGYTF.

J is TRBJ1-1 and V is TRBV7-6; D is perhaps TRBD1 (6 bases). The V gene's germline CDR1 is SGHVS and CDR2 FNYEAQ. This CDR3 spans 13 amino acids. Trimming pared 5 bases from V and 3 bases from J, leaving 10 bases between. Here the CDR3 DNA reads TGTGCCAGCAGCACCAGACAGGACACTGAAGCTTTCTTT. It encodes CASSTRQDTEAFF.